This note documents a single T cell receptor (beta chain) sequence. Its matching antigen is unknown. The sample contains more than one DNA sequence encoding this CDR3. Some clones are missing from TCRdb's copy, which holds only in-frame ones; the method was immunoSEQ multiplex PCR. The sample records 1,500 to 2,000 clones, about 90% being singletons. The sample comes from a study of radiotherapy plus CTLA-4 blockade in lung cancer. CDR3 length: 14 residues. The germline V and J ends were trimmed by 0 bases and 1 base, with 6 bases remaining between them. Germline assignment: CDR1 SGHDN and CDR2 FVKESK. Points from the study as a whole: Radiotherapy with ipilimumab was followed by blood expansion of tumor-derived clones.

Material: tumor tissue, obtained from a patient treated with radiotherapy plus ipilimumab. This receptor was taken from a human donor with non-small cell lung cancer who had a complete response to radiotherapy plus ipilimumab. V gene TRBV14 combines with J gene TRBJ1-1; D is unresolved. This CDR3 is CASSQEVRNTEAFF. DNA of the CDR3: TGTGCCAGCAGCCAAGAGGTGAGGAACACTGAAGCTTTCTTT.